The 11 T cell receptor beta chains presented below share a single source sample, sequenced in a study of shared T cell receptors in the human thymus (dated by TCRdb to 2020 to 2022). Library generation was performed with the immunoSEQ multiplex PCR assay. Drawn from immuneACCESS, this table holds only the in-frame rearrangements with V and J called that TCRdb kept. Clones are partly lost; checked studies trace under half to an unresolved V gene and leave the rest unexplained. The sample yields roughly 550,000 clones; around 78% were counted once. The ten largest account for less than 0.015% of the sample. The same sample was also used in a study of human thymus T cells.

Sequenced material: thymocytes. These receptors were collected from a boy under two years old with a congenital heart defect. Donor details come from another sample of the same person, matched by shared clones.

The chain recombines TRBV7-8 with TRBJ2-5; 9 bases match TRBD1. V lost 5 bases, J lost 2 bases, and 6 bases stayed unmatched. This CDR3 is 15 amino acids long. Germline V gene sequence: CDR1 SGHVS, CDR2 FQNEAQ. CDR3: CASSRGQGSQETQYF. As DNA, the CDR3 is TGTGCCAGCAGCCGGGGACAGGGAAGTCAAGAGACCCAGTACTTC.

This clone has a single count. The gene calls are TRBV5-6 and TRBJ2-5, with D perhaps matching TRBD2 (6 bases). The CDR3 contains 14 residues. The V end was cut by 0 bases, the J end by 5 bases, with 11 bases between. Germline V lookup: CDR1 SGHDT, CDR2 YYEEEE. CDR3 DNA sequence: TGTGCCAGCAGCTTGGAGACTAGACACGAGACCCAGTACTTC. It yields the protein CASSLETRHETQYF.

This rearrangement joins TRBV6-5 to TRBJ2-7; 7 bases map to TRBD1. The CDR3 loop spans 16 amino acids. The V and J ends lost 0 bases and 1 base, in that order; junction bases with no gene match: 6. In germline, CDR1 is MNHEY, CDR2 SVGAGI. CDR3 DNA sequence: TGTGCCAGCAGTTACTCAAGGGGGCCGAGATCCTACGAGCAGTACTTC. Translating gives CASSYSRGPRSYEQYF.

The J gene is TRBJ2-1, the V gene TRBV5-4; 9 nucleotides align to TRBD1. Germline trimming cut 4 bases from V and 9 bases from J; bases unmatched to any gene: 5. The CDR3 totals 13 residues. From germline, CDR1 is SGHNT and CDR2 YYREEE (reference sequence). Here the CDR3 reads CASSTTGGLEQFF. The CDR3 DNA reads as TGTGCCAGCAGCACCACAGGGGGCCTTGAGCAGTTCTTC. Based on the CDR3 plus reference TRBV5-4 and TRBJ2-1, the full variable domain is ETGVTQSPTHLIKTRGQQVTLRCSSQSGHNTVSWYQQALGQGPQFIFQYYREEENGRGNFPPRFSGLQFPNYSSELNVNALELDDSALYLCASSTTGGLEQFFGPGTRLTVL.

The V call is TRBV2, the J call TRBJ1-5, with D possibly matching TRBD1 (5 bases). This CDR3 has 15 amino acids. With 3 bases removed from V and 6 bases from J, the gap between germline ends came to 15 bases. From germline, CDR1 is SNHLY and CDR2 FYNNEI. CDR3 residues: CASSEGQGSTQPQHF. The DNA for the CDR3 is TGTGCCAGCAGTGAGGGGCAGGGTAGTACTCAGCCCCAGCATTTT.

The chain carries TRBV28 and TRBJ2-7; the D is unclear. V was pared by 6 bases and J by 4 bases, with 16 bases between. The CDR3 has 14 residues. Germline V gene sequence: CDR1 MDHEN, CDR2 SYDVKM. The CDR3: CASRTSRDSYEQYF. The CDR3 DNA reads TGTGCCAGCAGAACCTCTAGAGATAGTTACGAGCAGTACTTC.

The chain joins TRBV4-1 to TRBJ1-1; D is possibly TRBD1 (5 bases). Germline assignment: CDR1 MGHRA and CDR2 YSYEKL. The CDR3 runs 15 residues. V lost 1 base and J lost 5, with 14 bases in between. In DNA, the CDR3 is TGCGCCAGCAGCCAAGTAAAAGGGGCGGGGACTGAAGCTTTCTTT. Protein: CASSQVKGAGTEAFF.

The CDR3 spells CASSGRTVQIEQYF. CDR3 in DNA: TGTGCCAGCAGTGGTCGGACAGTCCAAATTGAGCAGTACTTC. V gene TRBV2 combines with J gene TRBJ2-7; D is perhaps TRBD1 (6 bases). The CDR3 is made up of 14 amino acids. Germline V CDR1 and CDR2: SNHLY, FYNNEI. With 4 bases removed from V and 7 bases from J, the gap between germline ends came to 17 bases.

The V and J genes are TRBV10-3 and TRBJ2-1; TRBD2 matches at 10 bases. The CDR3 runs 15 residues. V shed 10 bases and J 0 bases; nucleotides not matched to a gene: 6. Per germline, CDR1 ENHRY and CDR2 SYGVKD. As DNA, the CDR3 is TGTGCCACCGGACTAGCGGCTAGCTCCTACAATGAGCAGTTCTTC. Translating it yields CATGLAASSYNEQFF.

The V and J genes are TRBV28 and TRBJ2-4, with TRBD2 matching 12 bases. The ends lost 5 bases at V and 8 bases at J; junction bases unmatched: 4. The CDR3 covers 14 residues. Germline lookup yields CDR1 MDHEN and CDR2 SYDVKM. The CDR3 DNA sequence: TGTGCCAGCAGTCTAGCGGGAGGGGAGGACATTCAGTACTTC. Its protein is CASSLAGGEDIQYF. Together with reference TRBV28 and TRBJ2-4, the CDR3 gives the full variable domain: DVKVTQSSRYLVKRTGEKVFLECVQDMDHENMFWYRQDPGLGLRLIYFSYDVKMKEKGDIPEGYSVSREKKERFSLILESASTNQTSMYLCASSLAGGEDIQYFGAGTRLSVL.

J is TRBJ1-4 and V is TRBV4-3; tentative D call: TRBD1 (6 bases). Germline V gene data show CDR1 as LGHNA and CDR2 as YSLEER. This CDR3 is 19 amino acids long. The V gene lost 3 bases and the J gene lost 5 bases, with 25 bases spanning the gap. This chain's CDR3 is CASSHQEGGSPGSNEKLFF. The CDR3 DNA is TGCGCCAGCAGCCATCAGGAAGGGGGATCACCTGGTTCGAATGAAAAACTGTTTTTT.